This entry is about one T cell receptor beta chain. Its matching antigen is unknown. Germline CDR1 SGHTA, CDR2 FQGNSA. V was pared by 1 base and J by 5 bases, with 14 bases between. CDR3 size: 15 residues. The TCR beta CDR3 regions underwent amplification from RNA transcripts. First-round RT-PCR relied on HTBI primers, and a second-round multiplex PCR came next. TCRdb re-analysed the multiplex PCR reads in MiXCR, keeping a single row per CDR3 protein. The repertoire includes approximately 50,000 distinct CDR3 sequences, over 40% of them detected once, and around 23% sits in the top ten. The data originate from a study of Graves' ophthalmopathy and Graves' hyperthyroidism. Overall study context: Specimen type is peripheral blood, obtained at initial diagnosis before any treatment.

The study's findings and limits: Most expanded clonotypes from thyroid (those above 0.001 frequency) were also found in blood. The model reached around 66% sensitivity and approximately 72% specificity for predicting ophthalmopathy progression.

Ophthalmopathy-affected donors exhibited moderate-to-severe activity, CAS ≥3, NOSPECS ≥4, and duration under 3 months. The chain recombines TRBV7-2 with TRBJ1-1, with D possibly TRBD1 on 6 matching bases. The source material was peripheral blood. This clonotype was sampled from an adult man with Graves' ophthalmopathy. Written as DNA, the CDR3 is TGTGCCAGCAGCTTAGATTCGGGGGCTAGGACTGAAGCTTTCTTT. Protein product: CASSLDSGARTEAFF.